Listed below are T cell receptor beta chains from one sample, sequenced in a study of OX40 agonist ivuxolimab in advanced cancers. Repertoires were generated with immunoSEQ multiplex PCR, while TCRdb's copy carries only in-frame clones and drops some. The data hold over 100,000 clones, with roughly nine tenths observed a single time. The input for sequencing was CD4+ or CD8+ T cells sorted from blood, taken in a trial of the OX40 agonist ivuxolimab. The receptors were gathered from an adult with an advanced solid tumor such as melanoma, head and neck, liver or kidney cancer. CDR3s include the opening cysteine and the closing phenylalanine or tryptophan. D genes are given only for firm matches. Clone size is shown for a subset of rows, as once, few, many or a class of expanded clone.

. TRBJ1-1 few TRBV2 TGTGCCAGCAGTCCTAGGGGGGCCTCCCCTGAAGCTTTCTTT CASSPRGASPEAFF
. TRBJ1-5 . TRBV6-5 TGTGCCAGCAGCCACGAGGGGAAGGGCAATCAGCCCCAGCATTTT CASSHEGKGNQPQHF
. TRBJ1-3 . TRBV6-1 TGTGCCAGCAGTGAAAATGGGGGAAACACCATATATTTT CASSENGGNTIYF
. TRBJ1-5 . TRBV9 TGTGCCAGCAGCGTGGGTACCACGGGTCAGCCCCAGCATTTT CASSVGTTGQPQHF
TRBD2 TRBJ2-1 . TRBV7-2 TGTGCCAGCAGCTTAGAGCGGGGGAGAGAGCAGTTCTTC CASSLERGREQFF
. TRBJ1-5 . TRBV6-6 TGTGCCAGCAGCTCCCAATGGGGCGGTCAGCCCCAGCATTTT CASSSQWGGQPQHF
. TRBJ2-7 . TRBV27 TGTGCCAGCAGTACCGGTGGGCCGGCATCCTACGAGCAGTACTTC CASSTGGPASYEQYF
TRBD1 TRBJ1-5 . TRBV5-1 TGCGCCAGCAGCATTCAGGGGGAGAGCAATCAGCCCCAGCATTTT CASSIQGESNQPQHF
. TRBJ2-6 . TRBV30 TGTGCCAGGGGAACTGGGGCCAACGTCCTGACTTTC CARGTGANVLTF
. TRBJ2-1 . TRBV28 TGTGCCAGCAGTTACCCCGCTGGGGACAATGAGCAGTTCTTC CASSYPAGDNEQFF
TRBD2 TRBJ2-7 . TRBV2 TGTGCCAGCTCAGGGACTAGCGGGGGGGCCCCCTACGAGCAGTACTTC CASSGTSGGAPYEQYF
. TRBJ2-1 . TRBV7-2 TGTGCCAGCAGCTTAGCCCTCTTGAATGAGCAGTTCTTC CASSLALLNEQFF
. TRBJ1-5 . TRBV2 TGTGCCAGCAGTGAAGGGCGACAGAACAATCAGCCCCAGCATTTT CASSEGRQNNQPQHF
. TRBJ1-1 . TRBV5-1 TGCGCCAGCAGCTTACCCCTAAACAGCCCATCTCTGTCTATGAACACTGAAGCTTTCTTT CASSLPLNSPSLSMNTEAFF
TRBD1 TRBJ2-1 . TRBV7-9 TGTGCCAGCAGCTCGAGACCGGGACAGGAACCTAATGAGCAGTTCTTC CASSSRPGQEPNEQFF
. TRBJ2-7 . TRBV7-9 TGTGCCAGCAGCTTGGGGGTCGAGGCCTACGAGCAGTACTTC CASSLGVEAYEQYF
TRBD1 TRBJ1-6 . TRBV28 TGTGCCAGCAGTTTATCGGGACAGCTTAATTCACCCCTCCACTTT CASSLSGQLNSPLHF
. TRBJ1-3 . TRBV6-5 TGTGCCAGCAGTTTCGGGGTTGCATCCGGAAACACCATATATTTT CASSFGVASGNTIYF
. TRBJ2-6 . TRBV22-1 TGTCCTGGGAGTGTCCGTAGAAAGCGAACAAGTCGGGCCAACGTCCTGACTTTC CPGSVRRKRTSRANVLTF
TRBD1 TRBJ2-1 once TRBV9 TGTGCCAGCAGCGTAAAGGGACAGGGGGCCTTCAATGAGCAGTTCTTC CASSVKGQGAFNEQFF
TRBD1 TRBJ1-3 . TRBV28 TGTGCCAGCAGTCCGGGACAGGGGGTAGGAAACACCATATATTTT CASSPGQGVGNTIYF
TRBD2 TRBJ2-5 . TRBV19 TGTGCCAGTAGTATATTAGCGGGGGGGCCAGAGACCCAGTACTTC CASSILAGGPETQYF
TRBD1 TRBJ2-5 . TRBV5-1 TGCGCCAGCAGCTTGGTTGCAGGGGGCGGAGAGACCCAGTACTTC CASSLVAGGGETQYF
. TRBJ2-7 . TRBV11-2 TGTGCCAGCAGCTTAGACCGCGGAGACGAGCAGTACTTC CASSLDRGDEQYF
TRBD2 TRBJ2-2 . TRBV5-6 TGTGCCAGCACCCAACCAGGACTAGCCGGGGAGCTGTTTTTT CASTQPGLAGELFF
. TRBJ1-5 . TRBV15 TGTGCCACCCGTACAGCAGCCCCCAATCAGCCCCAGCATTTT CATRTAAPNQPQHF
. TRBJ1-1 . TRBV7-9 TGTGCCACCTTGAGGTCAGCGAACACTGAAGCTTTCTTT CATLRSANTEAFF
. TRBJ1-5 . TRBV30 TGTGCCTGGAGTGCTCCCGGGACGGACACTCAGCCCCAGCATTTT CAWSAPGTDTQPQHF
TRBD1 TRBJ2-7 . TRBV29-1 TGCAGCGTTAACCGGGACAGGGGCGGTGAGCAGTACTTC CSVNRDRGGEQYF
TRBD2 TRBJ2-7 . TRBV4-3 TGCGCCAGCAGCATGCTAGCGGGGGCCTACGAGCAGTACTTC CASSMLAGAYEQYF
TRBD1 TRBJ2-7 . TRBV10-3 TGTGCCATCTCTTCAGGGGGTCCCGCCTACGAGCAGTACTTC CAISSGGPAYEQYF
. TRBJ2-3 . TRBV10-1 TGCGCCAGCAGTGAGTCGCCTGGTAGCACAGATACGCAGTATTTT CASSESPGSTDTQYF
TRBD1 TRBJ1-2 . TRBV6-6 TGTGCCAGCAGGGAACAGGGGTTGAAAGGAGGCTACACCTTC CASREQGLKGGYTF
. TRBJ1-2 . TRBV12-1 TGTGCCAGCAGCCTAAATTGGGGACAGCAAACTAACTATGGCTACACCTTC CASSLNWGQQTNYGYTF
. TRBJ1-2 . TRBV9 TGTGCCAGCAGCGGGGCTAACTATGGCTACACCTTC CASSGANYGYTF
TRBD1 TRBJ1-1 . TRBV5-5 TGTGCCATCACTGAGGGGGCGAAAGCTTTCTTT CAITEGAKAFF
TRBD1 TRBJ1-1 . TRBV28 TGTGCCAGCAGTCCCTTGGACAGGCTTGAAGCTTTCTTT CASSPLDRLEAFF
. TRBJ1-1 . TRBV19 TGTGCCAGCCTCGCATTGAACACTGAAGCTTTCTTT CASLALNTEAFF
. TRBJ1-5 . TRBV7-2 TGTGCCAGCAGCCCAAGGGGCAGGAATCAGCCCCAGCATTTT CASSPRGRNQPQHF
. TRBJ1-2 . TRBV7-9 TGTGCCAGCAGCCGGCAGGGCGTGATCTATGGCTACACCTTC CASSRQGVIYGYTF
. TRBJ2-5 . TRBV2 TGTGCCAGCAGTCTCCAAGAGACCCAGTACTTC CASSLQETQYF
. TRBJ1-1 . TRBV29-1 TGCAGCGTCTTCACATCAAACACTGAAGCTTTCTTT CSVFTSNTEAFF
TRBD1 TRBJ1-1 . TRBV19 TGTGCCAGTAGTATAGGAAACAGGGGCACTGAAGCTTTCTTT CASSIGNRGTEAFF
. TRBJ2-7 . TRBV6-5 TGTGCCAGCAGTTATCCGGCTTCCTACGAGCAGTACTTC CASSYPASYEQYF
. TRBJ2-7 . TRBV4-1 TGCGCCAGCAGCCAAGTGGAAGGGGCGACCTACGAGCAGTACTTC CASSQVEGATYEQYF
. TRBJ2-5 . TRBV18 TGTGCCAGCTCCCTGGCAGAGACCCAGTACTTC CASSLAETQYF
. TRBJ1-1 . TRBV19 TGTGCCAGTAGAGGTCACACTGAAGCTTTCTTT CASRGHTEAFF
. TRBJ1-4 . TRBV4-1 TGCGCCAGCAGCCAAGTGGGGGGCAAGAATGAAAAACTGTTTTTT CASSQVGGKNEKLFF
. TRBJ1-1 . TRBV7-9 TGTGCCAGCAGCTTCCTGACGGGCACTGAAGCTTTCTTT CASSFLTGTEAFF
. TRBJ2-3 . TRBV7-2 TGTGCCAGCAGCTTAAGAAAGGGCACAGATACGCAGTATTTT CASSLRKGTDTQYF
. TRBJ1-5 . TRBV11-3 TGTGCCAGCAGCTTAGATTCTGGACAGCCCCAGCATTTT CASSLDSGQPQHF
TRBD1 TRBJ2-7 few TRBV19 TGTGCCAGTAGTCCAGGACAGGGGAGCTCCTACGAGCAGTACTTC CASSPGQGSSYEQYF